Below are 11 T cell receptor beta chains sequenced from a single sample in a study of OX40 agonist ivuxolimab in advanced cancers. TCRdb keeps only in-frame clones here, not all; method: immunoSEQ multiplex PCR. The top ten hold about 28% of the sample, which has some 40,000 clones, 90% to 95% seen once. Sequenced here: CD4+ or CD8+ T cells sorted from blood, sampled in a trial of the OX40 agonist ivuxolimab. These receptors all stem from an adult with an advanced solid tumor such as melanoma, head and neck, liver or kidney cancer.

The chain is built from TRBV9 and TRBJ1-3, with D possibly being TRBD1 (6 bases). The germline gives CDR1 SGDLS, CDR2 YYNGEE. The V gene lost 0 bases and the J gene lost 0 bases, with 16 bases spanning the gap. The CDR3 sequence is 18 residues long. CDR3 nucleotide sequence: TGTGCCAGCAGCGTAGAAGGAGGAGGGGGGAGCTCTGGAAACACCATATATTTT. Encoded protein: CASSVEGGGGSSGNTIYF.

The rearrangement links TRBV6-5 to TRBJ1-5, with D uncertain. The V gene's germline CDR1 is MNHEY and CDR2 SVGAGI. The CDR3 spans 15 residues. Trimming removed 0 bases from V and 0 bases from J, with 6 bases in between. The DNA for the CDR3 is TGTGCCAGCAGTTACTCTCGGTATAGCAATCAGCCCCAGCATTTT. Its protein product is CASSYSRYSNQPQHF.

DNA for the CDR3: TGCGCCAGCAGCCAAGATCTCTATCAGCCCCAGCATTTT. Translated: CASSQDLYQPQHF. The V gene is TRBV4-1, the J gene TRBJ1-5; no definite D call. CDR1 and CDR2 (germline): MGHRA, YSYEKL. V was shortened by 0 bases and J by 5 bases, with 5 bases between the two germline ends. The length of the CDR3 is 13 residues.

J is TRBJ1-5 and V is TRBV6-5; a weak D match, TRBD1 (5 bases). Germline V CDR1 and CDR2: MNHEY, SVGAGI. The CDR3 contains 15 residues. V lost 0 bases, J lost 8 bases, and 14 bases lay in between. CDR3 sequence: CASSYSFGGSEPQHF. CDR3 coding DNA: TGTGCCAGCAGTTACTCGTTTGGGGGATCTGAGCCCCAGCATTTT.

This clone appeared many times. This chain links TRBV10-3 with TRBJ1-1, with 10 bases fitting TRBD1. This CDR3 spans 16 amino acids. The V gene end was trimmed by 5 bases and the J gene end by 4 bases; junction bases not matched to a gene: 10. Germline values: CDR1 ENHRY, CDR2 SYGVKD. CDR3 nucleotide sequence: TGTGCCATCAGTACAGCCGGGGACAGGGGAGGCACTGAAGCTTTCTTT. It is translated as CAISTAGDRGGTEAFF.

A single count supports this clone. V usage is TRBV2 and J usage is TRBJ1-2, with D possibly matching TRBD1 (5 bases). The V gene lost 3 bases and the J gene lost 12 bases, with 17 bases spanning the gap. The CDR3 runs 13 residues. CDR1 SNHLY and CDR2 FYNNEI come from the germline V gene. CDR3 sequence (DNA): TGTGCCAGCAGTGAGAGGGTGTCTTTAGGGGACACCTTC. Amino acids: CASSERVSLGDTF.

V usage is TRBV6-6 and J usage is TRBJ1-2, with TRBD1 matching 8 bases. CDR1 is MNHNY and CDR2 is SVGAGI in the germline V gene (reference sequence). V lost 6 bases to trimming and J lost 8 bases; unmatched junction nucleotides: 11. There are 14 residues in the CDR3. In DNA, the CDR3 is TGTGCCAGCAGCCCAACCGGACAGGGAAGCGGCTACACCTTC. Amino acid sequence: CASSPTGQGSGYTF.

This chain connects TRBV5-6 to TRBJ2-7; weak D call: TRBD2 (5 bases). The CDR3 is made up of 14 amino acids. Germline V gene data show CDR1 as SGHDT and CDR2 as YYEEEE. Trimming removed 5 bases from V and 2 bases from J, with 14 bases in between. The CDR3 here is CASSPGGLPYEQYF. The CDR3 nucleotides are TGTGCCAGCAGTCCAGGAGGATTGCCCTACGAGCAGTACTTC. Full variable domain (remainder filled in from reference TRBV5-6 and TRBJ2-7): DAGVTQSPTHLIKTRGQQVTLRCSPKSGHDTVSWYQQALGQGPQFIFQYYEEEERQRGNFPDRFSGHQFPNYSSELNVNALLLGDSALYLCASSPGGLPYEQYFGPGTRLTVT.

The CDR3 sequence is CASSVAGGGYNEQFF. The CDR3 coding sequence is TGCGCCAGCAGCGTAGCGGGAGGGGGCTACAATGAGCAGTTCTTC. V is TRBV5-1 and J is TRBJ2-1; 11 nucleotides agree with TRBD2. The trim removed 4 bases at V and 3 bases at J, leaving 3 bases unmatched. Germline V gene lookup returns CDR1 SGHRS and CDR2 YFSETQ. This CDR3 region has 15 residues.

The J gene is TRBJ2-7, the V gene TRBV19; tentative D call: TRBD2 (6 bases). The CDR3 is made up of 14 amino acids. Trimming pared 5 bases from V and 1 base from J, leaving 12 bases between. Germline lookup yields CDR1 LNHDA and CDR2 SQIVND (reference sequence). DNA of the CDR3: TGTGCCAGTAGTCCCCAGACTAGATCCTACGAGCAGTACTTC. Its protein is CASSPQTRSYEQYF.

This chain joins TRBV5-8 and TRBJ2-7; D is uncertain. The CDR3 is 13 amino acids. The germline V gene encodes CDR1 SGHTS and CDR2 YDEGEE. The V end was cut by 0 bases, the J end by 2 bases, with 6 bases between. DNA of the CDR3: TGTGCCAGCAGCTTGGGACCTACCTACGAGCAGTACTTC. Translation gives CASSLGPTYEQYF. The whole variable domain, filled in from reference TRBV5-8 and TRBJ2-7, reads EAGVTQSPTHLIKTRGQQATLRCSPISGHTSVYWYQQALGLGLQFLLWYDEGEERNRGNFPPRFSGRQFPNYSSELNVNALELEDSALYLCASSLGPTYEQYFGPGTRLTVT.